This T cell receptor (beta chain) is drawn from a study of T cells in Graves' hyperthyroidism and ophthalmopathy. This clonotype was seen repeatedly, ten times or more. Its antigen is undetermined. Diagnosing involved the use of clinical symptoms, serum thyroxine and TRAb, thyroid ultrasound and orbital computed tomography. Template material for amplifying TCR beta CDR3 regions consisted of RNA transcripts. The study used the HTBI primer set for a first-round RT-PCR of the TCR CDR3. TCRdb reprocessed the multiplex PCR reads with MiXCR, giving one entry per CDR3 protein. The repertoire includes about 570,000 distinct CDR3 sequences, around 46% of them detected once, and around 20% sits in the top ten. The CDR3 loop spans 15 amino acids. V lost 2 bases to trimming and J lost 3 bases; unmatched junction nucleotides: 6. Germline V gene sequence: CDR1 MNHNS, CDR2 SASEGT. Study observations and caveats: The model's output predicted ophthalmopathy at a median of about 6.5 months prior to onset. Blood also showed most of the thyroid clonotypes that were expanded above 0.001. Patients with ophthalmopathy were separated from those with stable hyperthyroidism by a 13 V-J model.

The sequence came from an adult woman with Graves' disease, either hyperthyroidism or ophthalmopathy (not recorded which). Sequencing was performed on peripheral blood or thyroid tissue (not recorded which). The chain has TRBV6-1 and TRBJ2-7; 8 bases agree with TRBD1. The CDR3 protein is CASSENPGQVYEQYF. CDR3 nucleotide sequence: TGTGCCAGCAGTGAAAATCCGGGACAGGTCTACGAGCAGTACTTC.